These T cell receptor beta chains were read from a single sample in a study of blood T cell repertoires in COVID-19. Only in-frame clones appear in the TCRdb table, and some are missing; sequencing was by immunoSEQ multiplex PCR. The sample has around 300,000 clones; approximately 90% are singletons. The source material was PBMCs or T cells enriched from blood (not recorded which). The receptor source for this set is a woman aged 55-69 years in a cohort exposed to, infected with or recovered from COVID-19 (not recorded which). CDR3s include the opening cysteine and the closing phenylalanine or tryptophan. A D gene is named only where the DNA matches it firmly. Clone size, where shown, is once, few, many, or a class for clones that have expanded.

clone_size j_call d_call v_call cdr3_nt cdr3_aa
- TRBJ2-1 TRBD2 TRBV28 TGTGCCAGCAGTTTCGCGGGAGGTGGGAATGAGCAGTTCTTC CASSFAGGGNEQFF
- TRBJ1-1 TRBD1 TRBV27 TGTGCCAGCAGTTTACAGGGGGGCACTGAAGCTTTCTTT CASSLQGGTEAFF
once TRBJ2-3 - TRBV19 TGTGCCAGTAGTATCGCTAGTTACACAGATACGCAGTATTTT CASSIASYTDTQYF
- TRBJ2-3 TRBD2 TRBV6-5 TGTGCCAGCAGCATTAGCGGGAGTGCAGATACGCAGTATTTT CASSISGSADTQYF
few TRBJ2-5 TRBD2 TRBV28 TGTGCCAGCAGGACAAGGGGACCGGGGGGGACCCAGTACTTC CASRTRGPGGTQYF
- TRBJ2-5 - TRBV25-1 TGTGCCACGAGAGTCCAAGAGACCCAGTACTTC CATRVQETQYF
- TRBJ1-6 TRBD1 TRBV6-5 TGTGCCAGCAGTCGACAGGGGGGAGGTTCACCCCTCCACTTT CASSRQGGGSPLHF
- TRBJ2-7 TRBD2 TRBV11-2 TGTGCCAGCAGCGCGCAGCGGGGTGCCTACGAGCAGTACTTC CASSAQRGAYEQYF
- TRBJ1-5 - TRBV10-3 TGTGCCATCAGTGTGGGGAGAGGCAATCAGCCCCAGCATTTT CAISVGRGNQPQHF
- TRBJ2-7 - TRBV27 TGTGCCAGCAGTTCTCGGACCCAGGCGGGGGAGCAGTACTTC CASSSRTQAGEQYF
once TRBJ1-1 TRBD1 TRBV27 TGTGCCAGCAGTCGACAGGGCGGAATCACTGAAGCTTTCTTT CASSRQGGITEAFF
- TRBJ2-4 TRBD2 TRBV11-2 TGTGCCAGCAGCCCCCGACTAGCAGTTTTGAACAAAAACATTCAGTACTTC CASSPRLAVLNKNIQYF
- TRBJ1-1 - TRBV28 TGTGCCAGCAGAAACAGGGAGGGAATCCTAAACACTGAAGCTTTCTTT CASRNREGILNTEAFF
once TRBJ1-2 - TRBV6-2/TRBV6-3 TGTGCCAGCAGTTACTTATCCCTACCTAACTATGGCTACACCTTC CASSYLSLPNYGYTF
- TRBJ2-7 TRBD1 TRBV6-5 TGTGCCAGCAGTAACATACAGGGGGGCGAGCAGTACTTC CASSNIQGGEQYF
- TRBJ2-5 - TRBV3-1/TRBV3-2 TGTGCCAGCAGCCAAAGCAGGGTGCAAGAGACCCAGTACTTC CASSQSRVQETQYF
few TRBJ2-1 TRBD2 TRBV24-1 TGTGCCACCAGTGATTTAGGGACTAGCTACCTCCATGAGCAGTTCTTC CATSDLGTSYLHEQFF
once TRBJ1-4 TRBD1 TRBV4-1 TGCGCCAGCAGCCAAGGTACTCGTGGGACAGTCAATAATGAAAAACTGTTTTTT CASSQGTRGTVNNEKLFF
- TRBJ2-7 TRBD2 TRBV30 TGTGCCTGGAGTGTACGGTGGACTAGCGGGCCCTCCTACGAGCAGTACTTC CAWSVRWTSGPSYEQYF
- TRBJ1-3 - TRBV3-1/TRBV3-2 TGTGCCAGCAGCCAAGTACGGTCCGGGCGGGGGCGTGGAAACACCATATATTTT CASSQVRSGRGRGNTIYF
- TRBJ2-5 TRBD1 TRBV5-1 TGCGCCAGCAGCTCACAGGGGAAGAGGGAGACCCAGTACTTC CASSSQGKRETQYF
- TRBJ1-5 - TRBV20-1 TGCAGTGCTAGTCGGTCCATCAGGGGAAATAGCAATCAGCCCCAGCATTTT CSASRSIRGNSNQPQHF
- TRBJ2-1 - TRBV7-3 TGTGCCAGCAGCTTATCCAGCGGCTCCTACAATGAGCAGTTCTTC CASSLSSGSYNEQFF
- TRBJ1-2 TRBD1 TRBV30 TGTGCCTTGACCGGGACAGGGAAAGACTATGGCTACACCTTC CALTGTGKDYGYTF
- TRBJ2-6 - TRBV4-1 TGCGCCAGCAGCCAACTTAAGAGCTCTGGGGCCAACGTCCTGACTTTC CASSQLKSSGANVLTF
- TRBJ2-1 TRBD2 TRBV10-3 TGTGCCATCAGCCTAGCGGGGATGTACAATGAGCAGTTCTTC CAISLAGMYNEQFF
- TRBJ2-7 TRBD1 TRBV6-5 TGTGCCAGCAGTTACTCAGGGGGCCCCTACGAGCAGTACTTC CASSYSGGPYEQYF
- TRBJ2-7 - TRBV28 TGTGCCAGCAGTTTATCCCTGGAGGGGTACGAGCAGTACTTC CASSLSLEGYEQYF
- TRBJ2-1 - TRBV7-7 TGTGCTAGCAGCTTAAGTGCGGTCAATGAGCAGTTCTTC CASSLSAVNEQFF
- TRBJ1-5 - TRBV9 TGTGCCAGCAGCGTAGATTCAGGGGAGCCCCAGCATTTT CASSVDSGEPQHF
- TRBJ2-5 TRBD1 TRBV5-4 TGTGCCAGCAGCTTGGGGGACAGGGGAATGGAGACCCAGTACTTC CASSLGDRGMETQYF
- TRBJ1-3 - TRBV6-2/TRBV6-3 TGTGCCAGCAGCCCTCCCGGGACATTCTCTGGAAACACCATATATTTT CASSPPGTFSGNTIYF
- TRBJ1-5 TRBD1 TRBV11-2 TGTGCCAGCAGCTTAGATGACAGGGCTGTTCAGCCCCAGCATTTT CASSLDDRAVQPQHF
- TRBJ1-5 - TRBV10-2 TGCGCCAGCAGTCTACAGGGCTATCAGCCCCAGCATTTT CASSLQGYQPQHF
- TRBJ1-2 - TRBV18 TGTGCCAGCTCACCAATGGGCAGTAACTATGGCTACACCTTC CASSPMGSNYGYTF
- TRBJ2-7 - TRBV12-3/TRBV12-4 TGTGCCAGCAGTTTAGTCACCTACGAGCAGTACTTC CASSLVTYEQYF
- TRBJ1-5 - TRBV19 TGTGCCAGTAGTTCTCGACATAGCAATCAGCCCCAGCATTTT CASSSRHSNQPQHF
- TRBJ2-1 - TRBV20-1 TGCAGTGCTAGTTTACAGTCCCATGGCAATGAGCAGTTCTTC CSASLQSHGNEQFF
once TRBJ2-5 TRBD2 TRBV7-2 TGTGCCAGCAGTTTTTCTAGCGGAGGAGAGACCCAGTACTTC CASSFSSGGETQYF
- TRBJ2-2 TRBD2 TRBV11-2 TGTGCCAGCATTTTAGCGGGAGGTTTAAAGCTGTTTTTT CASILAGGLKLFF
- TRBJ2-2 - TRBV28 TGTGCCAGCAGTGTCGCCGGGATTTCCACCGGGGAGCTGTTTTTT CASSVAGISTGELFF
- TRBJ2-7 TRBD1 TRBV29-1 TGCAGCGTTGAAGGACAGGGGGCAGGGGAGCAGTACTTC CSVEGQGAGEQYF
- TRBJ2-7 TRBD1 TRBV3-1/TRBV3-2 TGTGCCAGCAGCATGACGGGACAGCCCTACGAGCAGTACTTC CASSMTGQPYEQYF